A single sample is the source of the 24 T cell receptor beta chains below, sequenced in a study of blood T cell repertoires in COVID-19 (dated by TCRdb to about 2020). Libraries came from the immunoSEQ multiplex PCR assay. The source is immuneACCESS, and TCRdb retained only in-frame sequences with V and J called. Part of the clones is not carried over; for the studies checked, unresolved V genes explain less than half of this, and the remainder is unexplained. The sample table holds fewer than 200,000 clones, of which roughly 90% were seen once. The top ten clonotypes cover under 25% of the sample. The specimen sequenced was peripheral blood. The source is a man between 65 and 85 years old with active or convalescent COVID-19.

The V call is TRBV6-5, the J call TRBJ1-2; 8 nucleotides match TRBD1. There are 13 residues in the CDR3. V was clipped by 7 bases and J by 6 bases; unmatched bases: 7. Germline assignment: CDR1 MNHEY and CDR2 SVGAGI. In nucleotides, the CDR3 is TGTGCCAGCACTCACGACAGGGGCAATGGCTACACCTTC. This sequence encodes CASTHDRGNGYTF.

The DNA for the CDR3 is TGTGCCAGCAGCCCGGGACAGGGCGTAACCGGGGAGCTGTTTTTT. It is translated as CASSPGQGVTGELFF. The V and J genes are TRBV7-9 and TRBJ2-2; TRBD1 aligns across 9 bases. The V segment lost 5 bases and the J segment 5 bases; nucleotides outside the gene matches: 6. The CDR3 totals 15 residues. The germline V gene encodes CDR1 SEHNR and CDR2 FQNEAQ (reference sequence).

The chain couples TRBV6-2 or TRBV6-3 to TRBJ2-3, with D unresolved. Germline V gene lookup returns CDR1 MNHEY and CDR2 SVGEGT. V gave up 2 bases and J gave up 3 bases, with 6 bases separating them. CDR3 length equals 13 residues. The CDR3 DNA sequence: TGTGCCAGCAGTTACCGAGTGACAGATACGCAGTATTTT. It is translated as CASSYRVTDTQYF.

The chain carries TRBV5-5 and TRBJ1-4; unclear D gene. The CDR3 length is 14 residues. In germline, CDR1 is SGHKS, CDR2 YYEKEE (reference sequence). V was shortened by 0 bases and J by 4 bases, with 7 bases between the two germline ends. The CDR3 reads CASSLGHGNEKLFF. In DNA, the CDR3 is TGTGCCAGCAGCTTGGGACATGGTAATGAAAAACTGTTTTTT. The complete variable domain, with remaining parts taken from reference TRBV5-5 and TRBJ1-4, reads DAGVTQSPTHLIKTRGQQVTLRCSPISGHKSVSWYQQVLGQGPQFIFQYYEKEERGRGNFPDRFSARQFPNYSSELNVNALLLGDSALYLCASSLGHGNEKLFFGSGTQLSVL.

The chain uses TRBV5-1 and TRBJ1-4; no clear D gene. The CDR3 sequence is 14 residues long. Per the germline V gene, CDR1 is SGHRS and CDR2 is YFSETQ. The ends were cut back, 2 bases at V and 4 bases at J, with 9 bases in the middle. The CDR3 region is CASSLPEDNEKLFF. The CDR3 DNA is TGCGCCAGCAGCTTACCGGAGGATAATGAAAAACTGTTTTTT.

The J gene is TRBJ1-1, the V gene TRBV5-1; a possible D gene is TRBD1 (6 bases). This CDR3 contains 14 residues. V lost 1 base and J 1 base, leaving 8 bases between the germline ends. The germline CDR1 and CDR2 sequences are SGHRS and YFSETQ. The CDR3 loop reads CASSLRQENTEAFF. Here the CDR3 DNA reads TGCGCCAGCAGCTTGCGACAGGAGAACACTGAAGCTTTCTTT.

This clone showed up just once. The J gene is TRBJ1-6, the V gene TRBV11-1; 8 bases are a match to TRBD1. Per germline, CDR1 SGHAT and CDR2 FQDESV (reference sequence). The V segment lost 5 bases and the J segment 10 bases; nucleotides outside the gene matches: 7. This CDR3 has 14 amino acids. The CDR3 DNA follows: TGTGCCAGCAGCCAGGCCAGGGGGCGATCACCCCTCCACTTT. Protein sequence: CASSQARGRSPLHF.

The chain is built from TRBV7-2 and TRBJ2-2; TRBD2 agrees at 8 bases. V lost 2 bases, J lost 4 bases, and 12 bases stayed unmatched. Germline assignment: CDR1 SGHTA and CDR2 FQGNSA. The CDR3 length is 18 residues. The DNA for the CDR3 is TGTGCCAGCAGCTTATACGGTAGCGGGGCCACAGGCACCGGGGAGCTGTTTTTT. Translating it yields CASSLYGSGATGTGELFF. The full variable domain, completed using reference TRBV7-2 and TRBJ2-2, is GAGVSQSPSNKVTEKGKDVELRCDPISGHTALYWYRQSLGQGLEFLIYFQGNSAPDKSGLPSDRFSAERTGGSVSTLTIQRTQQEDSAVYLCASSLYGSGATGTGELFFGEGSRLTVL.

This chain links TRBV5-1 with TRBJ2-5, with D maybe TRBD2 (5 bases). Germline CDR1 is SGHRS and CDR2 is YFSETQ. The CDR3 sequence is 14 residues long. V dropped 3 bases and J dropped 4 bases, with 13 bases sitting between them. The CDR3 here is CASSWAGLLETQYF. The CDR3 region has the DNA TGCGCCAGCAGCTGGGCGGGTCTTTTAGAGACCCAGTACTTC.

V gene TRBV5-5 combines with J gene TRBJ2-3; perhaps TRBD1 as D (5 bases). CDR1 is SGHKS, CDR2 YYEKEE, per germline (reference sequence). Trimming removed 0 bases at V and 4 bases at J, with 9 bases between. The CDR3 has 14 residues. The CDR3 loop is CASSLGRDSDTQYF. The DNA for the CDR3 is TGTGCCAGCAGCTTGGGCAGGGATTCAGATACGCAGTATTTT.

V and J are TRBV2 and TRBJ1-2; tentatively, D is TRBD1 (5 bases). Trimming left V 7 bases short and J 4 bases short, with 22 bases between. The CDR3 totals 16 residues. Germline CDR1 and CDR2: SNHLY and FYNNEI. The CDR3 protein is CASTLQNGGNLYGYTF. The CDR3 DNA follows: TGTGCCAGCACACTTCAAAATGGGGGGAACCTCTATGGCTACACCTTC.

This sequence joins TRBV7-2 and TRBJ2-1, with a possible D match to TRBD2 (7 bases). Trimming shortened V by 1 base and J by 3 bases, and 10 bases separated the two germline ends. Germline loops: CDR1 SGHTA, CDR2 FQGNSA. The CDR3 sequence is 15 residues long. CDR3 sequence reads: CASSLGGGLYNEQFF. The CDR3 region has the DNA TGTGCCAGCAGCTTAGGCGGGGGCCTCTACAATGAGCAGTTCTTC.

The chain employs TRBV5-1 and TRBJ2-7, with 7 bases aligning to TRBD2. CDR3 length: 17 amino acids. The junction had 14 bases not matched to a gene; V was cut back by 1 base and J by 4 bases. Per the germline V gene, CDR1 is SGHRS and CDR2 is YFSETQ. Here the CDR3 DNA reads TGCGCCAGCAGCTTGCAATCGGACTTTAGCGGGTTTTACGAGCAGTACTTC. It encodes CASSLQSDFSGFYEQYF.

The chain recombines TRBV28 with TRBJ2-6, with D perhaps matching TRBD1 (6 bases). The CDR3 covers 17 residues. V was clipped by 3 bases and J by 0 bases, with 12 bases between them. Germline lookup yields CDR1 MDHEN and CDR2 SYDVKM. The CDR3 here is CASSFGGTGSGANVLTF. The DNA for the CDR3 is TGTGCCAGCAGTTTTGGGGGCACTGGCTCTGGGGCCAACGTCCTGACTTTC. The full variable domain, in which reference TRBV28 and TRBJ2-6 provide the parts outside the CDR3, is DVKVTQSSRYLVKRTGEKVFLECVQDMDHENMFWYRQDPGLGLRLIYFSYDVKMKEKGDIPEGYSVSREKKERFSLILESASTNQTSMYLCASSFGGTGSGANVLTFGAGSRLTVL.

V gene TRBV27 combines with J gene TRBJ2-5; possibly TRBD1 for D (5 bases). Trimming took off 9 bases at V and 5 bases at J, with 22 bases between the two ends. The CDR3 covers 15 residues. Germline V gene sequence: CDR1 MNHEY, CDR2 SMNVEV (reference sequence). CDR3 nucleotides: TGTGCCAGTCGACTGGGGCCCTCCCTGGGGGAGACCCAGTACTTC. Protein product: CASRLGPSLGETQYF.

This chain uses TRBV27 with TRBJ2-1, with 8 bases matching TRBD2. This CDR3 has 16 amino acids. Trimming took 0 bases from V and 7 from J; bases not matched to a gene: 8. Germline CDR1 is MNHEY and CDR2 is SMNVEV (reference sequence). Here the CDR3 DNA reads TGTGCCAGCAGTTTATCCGCGGGGGGTTTGGGAAATGAGCAGTTCTTC. Translated: CASSLSAGGLGNEQFF.

The chain recombines TRBV6-5 with TRBJ1-2, with 9 bases lining up with TRBD1. V gave up 7 bases and J gave up 2 bases; unmatched junction bases: 5. The CDR3 spans 14 residues. Germline CDR1 and CDR2: MNHEY and SVGAGI. The CDR3 is CASTPGTGNYGYTF. Here the CDR3 DNA reads TGTGCCAGCACCCCCGGGACAGGGAACTATGGCTACACCTTC.

This rearrangement joins TRBV7-7 to TRBJ2-2, with 8 bases lining up with TRBD2. CDR1 SSHAT and CDR2 FNYEAQ come from the germline V gene (reference sequence). The CDR3 totals 16 residues. V lost 5 bases and J lost 4; bases outside the gene matches: 9. CDR3 residues: CASSPRGGGITGELFF. The CDR3 DNA reads as TGTGCCAGCAGCCCTCGGGGCGGGGGGATCACCGGGGAGCTGTTTTTT.

The chain links TRBV2 to TRBJ1-2; TRBD1 might be the D (5 bases). There are 14 residues in the CDR3. The V end lost 1 base, the J end lost 4 bases, and 10 bases lay between the germline ends. Per germline, CDR1 SNHLY and CDR2 FYNNEI. The CDR3 is CASSEGRVGYGYTF. The CDR3 nucleotides read TGTGCCAGCAGTGAAGGCAGGGTGGGCTATGGCTACACCTTC.

The genes are TRBV15 and TRBJ1-3, with no clear D. CDR1 is LNHNV and CDR2 is YYDKDF in the germline V gene (reference sequence). V was pared by 0 bases and J by 4 bases, with 10 bases between. The CDR3 has 15 amino acids. CDR3 in amino acids: CATSRDRGFGNTIYF. CDR3 DNA sequence: TGTGCCACCAGCAGAGATCGAGGGTTCGGAAACACCATATATTTT.

The chain links TRBV5-4 to TRBJ2-7; TRBD1 agrees at 8 bases. Germline V lookup: CDR1 SGHNT, CDR2 YYREEE (reference sequence). Trimming at V came to 0 bases and at J to 6 bases, leaving 5 bases not matched to a gene. CDR3 length equals 14 residues. The CDR3 coding sequence is TGTGCCAGCAGCTTGGGGGGACAGGACGGCGAGCAGTACTTC. It specifies CASSLGGQDGEQYF.

Only one count was recorded for this clone. V gene TRBV5-1 combines with J gene TRBJ1-1; D gene unclear. Trimming removed 3 bases at V and 3 bases at J, with 15 bases between. Germline V lookup: CDR1 SGHRS, CDR2 YFSETQ. This CDR3 has 15 amino acids. CDR3 in amino acids: CASSWTRALDTEAFF. The CDR3 region has the DNA TGCGCCAGCAGCTGGACTAGGGCGTTGGACACTGAAGCTTTCTTT.

This chain joins TRBV27 and TRBJ2-3; TRBD2 agrees at 8 bases. Germline CDR1 and CDR2: MNHEY and SMNVEV (reference sequence). The CDR3 totals 16 residues. V lost 7 bases and J lost 0; bases outside the gene matches: 9. The CDR3 DNA follows: TGTGCCAGCAACCGGGGGGGGACAACTAGCACAGATACGCAGTATTTT. Translating it yields CASNRGGTTSTDTQYF.

The chain has TRBV27 and TRBJ2-1, with D possibly TRBD2 on 7 matching bases. Germline V gives CDR1 MNHEY, CDR2 SMNVEV (reference sequence). V dropped 2 bases and J dropped 4 bases, with 21 bases sitting between them. The CDR3 is made up of 18 amino acids. CDR3 coding DNA: TGTGCCAGCAGTTTACAGGCTGAGGGCGGGGGCCTATACAATGAGCAGTTCTTC. It encodes CASSLQAEGGGLYNEQFF.